This TCR beta chain was captured by sequencing in a study of cytomegalovirus exposure and HLA in healthy donors. The study ran its PCR with 60 Vbeta and 13 Jbeta primers. The repertoire was sequenced with immunoSEQ multiplex PCR; TCRdb's copy has only in-frame clones and lacks some. The table records under 150,000 clones, over 70% of them present only once. As regards this clone: The antigen is not known.

Study results and limitations: Across donors, most TCRs were seen rarely, yet some public ones were widespread. Analyses of presence and absence presupposed an approximately uniform sequencing depth across donors. Sequences of the TCR beta chain were said to predict the HLA-A and HLA-B alleles of most subjects accurately.

Input material: PBMCs. The source is a woman in her thirties or forties in good health and CMV-seropositive.

CDR3 sequence reads: CAAGDRVRAFF. CDR3 nucleotide sequence: TGTGCCGCAGGGGACAGGGTAAGAGCTTTCTTT. The V and J genes are TRBV6-5 and TRBJ1-1; TRBD1 agrees at 9 bases. The CDR3 consists of 11 residues. Germline trimming cut 11 bases from V and 10 bases from J; bases unmatched to any gene: 8. The germline V gene has CDR1 MNHEY and CDR2 SVGAGI.